This T cell receptor (beta chain) was obtained from a study of Ad26.COV2.S vaccination and SARS-CoV-2 variants. Study in general: COV1001, an Ad26.COV2.S trial, supplied this vaccine-arm donor.

Treatment described: 19 received Ad26.COV2.S at low or high dose, single or two shots; 5 received placebo; per-sample allocation not given. The investigators took samples on day 63 after the first vaccine or placebo injection. Concerning this clone itself: Its antigen is as yet unknown.

Only in-frame clones appear in the TCRdb table, and some are missing; sequencing was by immunoSEQ multiplex PCR. The sample records about 500,000 clones, 80% to 90% being singletons. Germline V gives CDR1 SGHDN, CDR2 FVKESK. Trimming took 1 base from V and 4 from J, leaving 19 bases between them. CDR3 length: 17 amino acids. The study's findings and limits: The authors reported substantial breadth in spike-specific CD8+ and CD4+ T cell responses after vaccination. It was found that vaccine and placebo recipients had similar non-spike TCR breadth. Researchers cautioned that TCR breadth and depth analyses may have underestimated total T cell responses.

This chain uses TRBV14 with TRBJ2-5, with D perhaps matching TRBD1 (6 bases). This receptor was obtained from a person aged 18 to 65 who received the Ad26.COV2.S COVID-19 vaccine or a placebo. The sample here was peripheral blood, taken in a trial of Ad26.COV2.S vaccine versus placebo. The CDR3 DNA reads as TGTGCCAGCAGCCAAGCCCGGAATTTTCAGGGGAGAGAGACCCAGTACTTC. It codes for CASSQARNFQGRETQYF. The complete variable domain, with remaining parts taken from reference TRBV14 and TRBJ2-5, reads EAGVTQFPSHSVIEKGQTVTLRCDPISGHDNLYWYRRVMGKEIKFLLHFVKESKQDESGMPNNRFLAERTGGTYSTLKVQPAELEDSGVYFCASSQARNFQGRETQYFGPGTRLLVL.